This T cell receptor beta chain came from a study of cytomegalovirus exposure and HLA in healthy donors. CDR3 size: 15 residues. Germline loops: CDR1 SGDLS, CDR2 YYNGEE. V lost 3 bases, J lost 5 bases, and 10 bases stayed unmatched. The PCR ran on 60 Vbeta and 13 Jbeta primers. Clones were read by immunoSEQ multiplex PCR, and TCRdb kept only the in-frame ones, dropping some. Among about 130,000 clones listed, 75% to 90% were seen once. Sequencing was done on a sample of PBMCs. The rearrangement links TRBV9 to TRBJ1-2; 7 nucleotides line up with TRBD1. The origin of this receptor is a woman aged 40 to 55 in good health and CMV-seronegative. The CDR3 nucleotides are TGTGCCAGCAGCGCTGACTCCGGGACAGATTATGGCTACACCTTC. Translation gives CASSADSGTDYGYTF.